These 28 T cell receptor beta chains originate from one sample sequenced in a study of T cell responses to AZD1222 COVID-19 vaccine. Libraries were prepared by immunoSEQ multiplex PCR; TCRdb keeps only in-frame clonotypes and omits some of them. This table has 75,000 to 90,000 clones, under 95% appearing once. The specimen comprised peripheral blood, sampled 28 days after the second AZD1222 dose. The receptor set was obtained from an adult who received the AZD1222 COVID-19 vaccine.

V usage is TRBV29-1 and J usage is TRBJ2-1; weak D call: TRBD2 (6 bases). This CDR3 has 14 amino acids. V gave up 7 bases and J gave up 3 bases, with 16 bases separating them. The germline V gene has CDR1 SQVTM and CDR2 ANQGSEA. In nucleotides, the CDR3 is TGCAGCGCCGGGCGCGGGACCTTCTACAATGAGCAGTTCTTC. It codes for CSAGRGTFYNEQFF.

The chain couples TRBV9 to TRBJ2-1, with no clear D. V was pared by 0 bases and J by 0 bases, with 10 bases between. There are 16 residues in the CDR3. The germline gives CDR1 SGDLS, CDR2 YYNGEE. CDR3 sequence (DNA): TGTGCCAGCAGCGTAGTCCGAGCGAGCTCCTACAATGAGCAGTTCTTC. This codes for CASSVVRASSYNEQFF.

The CDR3 sequence is CASPGTGNYNEQFF. The DNA for the CDR3 is TGTGCCAGTCCGGGGACAGGGAACTACAATGAGCAGTTCTTC. V gene TRBV2 combines with J gene TRBJ2-1; TRBD1 agrees at 9 bases. CDR3 length equals 14 residues. Germline CDR1 is SNHLY and CDR2 is FYNNEI. The junction had 6 bases not matched to a gene; V was cut back by 9 bases and J by 3 bases.

The chain carries TRBV6-2 or TRBV6-3 and TRBJ2-3; the D is unclear. The V gene's germline CDR1 is MNHEY and CDR2 SVGEGT. This CDR3 is 16 amino acids long. Trimming took 6 bases from V and 3 from J, leaving 19 bases between them. CDR3 nucleotide sequence: TGTGCCAGCAGCCCCGTTCGTCCAATACTAACAGATACGCAGTATTTT. Translation gives CASSPVRPILTDTQYF.

The CDR3 sequence: CASSSPPGSSSTDTQYF. As DNA, the CDR3 is TGTGCCAGCAGCTCCCCCCCGGGATCCTCTAGCACAGATACGCAGTATTTT. The rearrangement joins TRBV7-9 to TRBJ2-3, with D maybe TRBD2 (5 bases). Per the germline V gene, CDR1 is SEHNR and CDR2 is FQNEAQ (reference sequence). With 4 bases removed from V and 0 bases from J, the gap between germline ends came to 17 bases. The CDR3 length is 17 residues. The complete variable domain, with remaining parts taken from reference TRBV7-9 and TRBJ2-3, reads DTGVSQNPRHKITKRGQNVTFRCDPISEHNRLYWYRQTLGQGPEFLTYFQNEAQLEKSRLLSDRFSAERPKGSFSTLEIQRTEQGDSAMYLCASSSPPGSSSTDTQYFGPGTRLTVL.

This chain links TRBV10-1 with TRBJ1-2; D may be TRBD1 (6 bases). Trimming stripped 6 bases from V and 7 bases from J, with 15 bases between. Germline-derived CDR1 and CDR2 are WNHNN and SYGVQD (reference sequence). This CDR3 region has 13 residues. The CDR3, as DNA: TGCGCCAGCAGGGGACACGGTGAGGTTGGCTACACCTTC. The encoded protein is CASRGHGEVGYTF.

This clone has just one count. This chain uses TRBV10-3 with TRBJ2-1; maybe TRBD2 (6 bases). The CDR3 is made up of 14 amino acids. CDR1 ENHRY and CDR2 SYGVKD come from the germline V gene. Deletions cut 11 bases from V and 6 bases from J, with 20 bases between. The CDR3 sequence is CAVPASGLGNEQFF. The CDR3 nucleotides read TGTGCCGTCCCTGCGAGCGGGTTGGGCAATGAGCAGTTCTTC.

V and J are TRBV11-2 and TRBJ2-1; TRBD2 matches at 8 bases. CDR1 and CDR2 (germline): SGHAT, FQNNGV. The junction had 3 bases not matched to a gene; V was cut back by 0 bases and J by 2 bases. There are 16 residues in the CDR3. The CDR3 DNA reads TGTGCCAGCAGCTTAGACGTAGCGGGGACCTACAATGAGCAGTTCTTC. This encodes CASSLDVAGTYNEQFF.

The V and J genes are TRBV10-3 and TRBJ2-7; D may be TRBD2 (6 bases). The germline V gene encodes CDR1 ENHRY and CDR2 SYGVKD. The CDR3 is 14 amino acids. V was shortened by 3 bases and J by 2 bases, with 11 bases between the two germline ends. As DNA, the CDR3 is TGTGCCATCAGTGACGGGGACTCCACCTACGAGCAGTACTTC. Amino acid sequence: CAISDGDSTYEQYF.

The chain couples TRBV19 to TRBJ1-1; D is ambiguous. The germline V gene encodes CDR1 LNHDA and CDR2 SQIVND (reference sequence). Trimming shortened V by 4 bases and J by 3 bases, and 6 bases separated the two germline ends. This CDR3 has 12 amino acids. In DNA form, the CDR3 reads TGTGCCAGTAGTAGGGTTTACACTGAAGCTTTCTTT. It is translated as CASSRVYTEAFF.

The rearrangement uses TRBV9 and TRBJ2-5; TRBD1 agrees at 8 bases. The CDR3 covers 13 residues. Losses at the gene ends were 2 bases for V and 5 bases for J; bases not matched to a gene: 2. The germline V gene encodes CDR1 SGDLS and CDR2 YYNGEE. In DNA, the CDR3 is TGTGCCAGCAGCGTCGGACAGGGCGAGACCCAGTACTTC. Its protein product is CASSVGQGETQYF.

The CDR3 nucleotides are TGTGCCAGCAGCTTACTGGGGGCGCGAGGAATTGGCTACACCTTC. Translated, it gives CASSLLGARGIGYTF. The chain joins TRBV11-2 to TRBJ1-2; D possibly corresponds to TRBD1 (6 bases). Between the trimmed V and J ends, which lost 2 bases and 7 bases, there was a span of 17 bases. The CDR3 totals 15 residues. Germline V gene sequence: CDR1 SGHAT, CDR2 FQNNGV.

V is TRBV28 and J is TRBJ1-2; a possible D gene is TRBD1 (6 bases). The CDR3 consists of 16 residues. V lost 5 bases and J 3 bases, leaving 19 bases between the germline ends. Germline CDR1 MDHEN, CDR2 SYDVKM. Here the CDR3 reads CASSPTPGRGDYGYTF. The DNA for the CDR3 is TGTGCCAGCAGTCCGACCCCCGGGAGGGGGGACTATGGCTACACCTTC.

The chain employs TRBV3-1 (or the pseudogene TRBV3-2) and TRBJ2-1, with a tentative D call TRBD2 (6 bases). The CDR3 runs 15 residues. The germline V gene has CDR1 LGHDT and CDR2 YNNKEL (reference sequence). V lost 1 base to trimming and J lost 4 bases, with 11 bases between them. The CDR3 is CASSQGGGGYNEQFF. CDR3 DNA: TGTGCCAGCAGCCAAGGGGGAGGAGGGTACAATGAGCAGTTCTTC.

The chain couples TRBV5-1 to TRBJ2-7, with D hard to call. The V and J ends lost 0 bases and 0 bases respectively, with 10 bases between them. CDR1 SGHRS and CDR2 YFSETQ come from the germline V gene. This CDR3 contains 15 residues. The CDR3 protein is CASSLAVQPSYEQYF. Written as DNA, the CDR3 is TGCGCCAGCAGCTTGGCCGTGCAACCCTCCTACGAGCAGTACTTC.

CDR3 DNA: TGTGCCAGCAGCTTAGCCCCGGGACAGGATACGAACACCATATATTTT. Translated: CASSLAPGQDTNTIYF. The gene calls are TRBV7-6 and TRBJ1-3, with TRBD1 identical over 8 bases. The CDR3 totals 16 residues. V lost 0 bases and J lost 7; bases outside the gene matches: 8. Germline V gene data show CDR1 as SGHVS and CDR2 as FNYEAQ.

The chain recombines TRBV5-1 with TRBJ2-3; 7 positions match TRBD1. The CDR3 length is 18 residues. CDR1 and CDR2 (germline): SGHRS, YFSETQ. After removal of 3 bases from V and 2 bases from J, the junction contained 15 bases not matched to a gene. The CDR3 here is CASSSQGVGTENTDTQYF. Written as DNA, the CDR3 is TGCGCCAGCAGCTCCCAAGGCGTGGGGACAGAAAACACAGATACGCAGTATTTT. Together with reference TRBV5-1 and TRBJ2-3, the CDR3 gives the full variable domain: KAGVTQTPRYLIKTRGQQVTLSCSPISGHRSVSWYQQTPGQGLQFLFEYFSETQRNKGNFPGRFSGRQFSNSRSEMNVSTLELGDSALYLCASSSQGVGTENTDTQYFGPGTRLTVL.

The chain uses TRBV7-2 and TRBJ2-3; TRBD1 matches at 8 bases. This CDR3 spans 16 amino acids. The germline V gene has CDR1 SGHTA and CDR2 FQGNSA. Trimming removed 1 base from V and 6 bases from J; junction bases left unmatched: 9. CDR3 in amino acids: CASSLVGGQGADTQYF. CDR3 DNA: TGTGCCAGCAGCTTAGTGGGGGGTCAGGGGGCTGATACGCAGTATTTT.

A single count supports this clone. The gene calls are TRBV6-5 and TRBJ2-7; D may be TRBD1 or TRBD2 (5 bases each). V was pared by 6 bases and J by 1 base, with 13 bases between. The CDR3 loop spans 14 amino acids. CDR1 is MNHEY and CDR2 is SVGAGI in the germline V gene. The CDR3 DNA follows: TGTGCCAGCAGCATTGGCAGGGAGTCCTACGAGCAGTACTTC. This encodes CASSIGRESYEQYF.

In its sample, this clone was seen once. The rearrangement links TRBV2 to TRBJ1-6; D is perhaps TRBD1 (6 bases). From germline, CDR1 is SNHLY and CDR2 FYNNEI. The CDR3 consists of 12 residues. V was clipped by 11 bases and J by 6 bases, with 11 bases between them. This CDR3 reads CASGRGNSPLHF. The CDR3, as DNA: TGTGCCTCCGGCAGGGGTAATTCACCCCTCCACTTT.

This CDR3 is CASSLILDRKTQYF. In nucleotides, the CDR3 is TGCGCCAGCAGCTTGATCCTAGATAGAAAGACCCAGTACTTC. This rearrangement joins TRBV5-1 to TRBJ2-5; no clear D gene. In germline, CDR1 is SGHRS, CDR2 YFSETQ. The CDR3 is made up of 14 amino acids. V lost 1 base to trimming and J lost 6 bases, with 13 bases between them.

The chain is built from TRBV5-1 and TRBJ2-5; D ambiguous. The V and J ends lost 3 bases and 2 bases respectively, with 17 bases between them. CDR3 length equals 16 residues. CDR1 and CDR2 from the germline V gene are SGHRS and YFSETQ. Here the CDR3 DNA reads TGCGCCAGCAGCTCGGGTCCGGGCTACGGGCAAGAGACCCAGTACTTC. This gives the protein CASSSGPGYGQETQYF.

This rearrangement joins TRBV5-1 to TRBJ2-7, with D possibly called TRBD1 or TRBD2 (7 bases each). V lost 6 bases, J lost 2 bases, and 21 bases lay in between. The germline gives CDR1 SGHRS, CDR2 YFSETQ. This CDR3 spans 16 amino acids. The DNA for the CDR3 is TGCGCCAGCAACCCCATCGGGGGGAGGGGGCCCTACGAGCAGTACTTC. Residues: CASNPIGGRGPYEQYF.

V is TRBV4-1 and J is TRBJ2-2; a weak D match, TRBD2 (5 bases). Germline assignment: CDR1 MGHRA and CDR2 YSYEKL. The V gene lost 4 bases and the J gene lost 3 bases, with 12 bases spanning the gap. The CDR3 extends over 15 amino acids. The CDR3 region is CASSLRLRDTGELFF. CDR3 sequence (DNA): TGCGCCAGCAGCCTTCGCTTGCGGGACACCGGGGAGCTGTTTTTT.

V gene TRBV2 combines with J gene TRBJ2-7, with 7 bases that match TRBD1. Per the germline V gene, CDR1 is SNHLY and CDR2 is FYNNEI. Losses at the gene ends were 6 bases for V and 4 bases for J; bases not matched to a gene: 9. This CDR3 has 14 residues. The CDR3 loop reads CASSAETGKYEQYF. CDR3 nucleotides: TGTGCCAGCAGCGCCGAGACAGGGAAGTACGAGCAGTACTTC. The whole variable domain, remainder taken from reference TRBV2 and TRBJ2-7, is EPEVTQTPSHQVTQMGQEVILRCVPISNHLYFYWYRQILGQKVEFLVSFYNNEISEKSEIFDDQFSVERPDGSNFTLKIRSTKLEDSAMYFCASSAETGKYEQYFGPGTRLTVT.

The chain carries TRBV7-9 and TRBJ2-7; perhaps D is TRBD1 or TRBD2 (5 bases each). From germline, CDR1 is SEHNR and CDR2 FQNEAQ (reference sequence). This CDR3 has 15 amino acids. With 4 bases removed from V and 2 bases from J, the gap between germline ends came to 15 bases. CDR3 loop: CASSSPGHLTYEQYF. CDR3 DNA: TGTGCCAGCAGCTCTCCGGGGCACTTAACCTACGAGCAGTACTTC.

The rearrangement links TRBV27 to TRBJ2-1, with D perhaps matching TRBD1 (5 bases). The CDR3 length is 17 residues. From germline, CDR1 is MNHEY and CDR2 SMNVEV (reference sequence). The V end lost 3 bases, the J end lost 0 bases, and 15 bases lay between the germline ends. Written as DNA, the CDR3 is TGTGCCAGCAGTTTTTTGGACACGTGGAGCTCCTACAATGAGCAGTTCTTC. As protein: CASSFLDTWSSYNEQFF.

The chain is built from TRBV28 and TRBJ1-2; TRBD1 matches 7 bases. The CDR3 totals 19 residues. V was pared by 5 bases and J by 4 bases, with 22 bases of the junction left unmatched. Germline V gives CDR1 MDHEN, CDR2 SYDVKM. For the CDR3, the DNA is TGTGCCAGCAGTCAACTCCGGGACAGTTACTTACTGAGGATCTATGGCTACACCTTC. Translation gives CASSQLRDSYLLRIYGYTF.